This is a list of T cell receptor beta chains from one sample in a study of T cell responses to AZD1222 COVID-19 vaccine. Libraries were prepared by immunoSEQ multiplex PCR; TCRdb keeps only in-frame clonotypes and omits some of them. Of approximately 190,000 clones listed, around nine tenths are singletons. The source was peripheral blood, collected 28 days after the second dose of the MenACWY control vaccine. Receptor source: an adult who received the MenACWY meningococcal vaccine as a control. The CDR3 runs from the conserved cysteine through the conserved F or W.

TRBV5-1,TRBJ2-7,CASSVDTYYEQYF
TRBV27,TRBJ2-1,CASSLSGLADYNEQFF
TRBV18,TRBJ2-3,CASSHQPKGGTDTQYF
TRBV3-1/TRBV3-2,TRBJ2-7,CASSLSGYLYEQYF
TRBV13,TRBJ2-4,CASSLVGGAAKNIQYF
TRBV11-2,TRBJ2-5,CASSIDGYDQETQYF
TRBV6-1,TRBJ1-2,CASSEPEGSYGYTF
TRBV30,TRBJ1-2,CAWVQKGVYGYTF
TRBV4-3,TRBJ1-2,CASSHHGGRDIFYGYTF
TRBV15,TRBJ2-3,CATSGKTGQRFSGSRDTQYF
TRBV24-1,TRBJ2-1,CATSVVGYNEQFF
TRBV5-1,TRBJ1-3,CASSPGRRVPPGNTIYF
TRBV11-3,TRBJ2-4,CASSFGTGNIQYF
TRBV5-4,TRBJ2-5,CASSLTSGRAGFETQYF
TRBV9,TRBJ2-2,CASSPNSDPTTGELFF
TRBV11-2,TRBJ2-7,CASSLDLSSYEQYF
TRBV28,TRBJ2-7,CASSQTGLPYEQYF
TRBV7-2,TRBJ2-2,CASSLARAAGELFF
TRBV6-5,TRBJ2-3,CASSYSGDTQYF
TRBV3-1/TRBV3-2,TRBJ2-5,CASSPLGGLEETQYF
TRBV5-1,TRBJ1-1,CASSLDGSLMNTEAFF
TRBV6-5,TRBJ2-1,CASRISAGQFF
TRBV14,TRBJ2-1,CASSQLGGSLANEQFF
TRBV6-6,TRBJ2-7,CASSYREQSEQYF
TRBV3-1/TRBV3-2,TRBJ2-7,CASSQALDPIYEQYF
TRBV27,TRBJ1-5,CASSRGGEGNQPQHF
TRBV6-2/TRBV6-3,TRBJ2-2,CASSSNTGELFF
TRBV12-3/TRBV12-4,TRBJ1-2,CASTWGQGDGYTF
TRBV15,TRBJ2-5,CATSSGPGETQYF
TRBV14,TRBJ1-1,CASSQELGAITEAFF
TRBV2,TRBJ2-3,CANGTGADTQYF